This is a list of T cell receptor beta chains from one sample in a study of T cells in Graves' hyperthyroidism and ophthalmopathy. MiXCR, run by TCRdb on the multiplex PCR reads, gives a single entry per CDR3 protein. The sample carries 500,000 to 600,000 distinct CDR3 sequences, about half recorded once. Sequenced: peripheral blood or thyroid tissue (not recorded which). The source of these receptors is a young woman with Graves' hyperthyroidism. Each CDR3 is given with its conserved first and last residue. A D gene is named only where the DNA matches it firmly. Only some rows state a clone size, as once, few, many or a class for expanded clones.

TRBV19	NA	NA	TRBJ1-2	CASSITSLNGYTF	TGTGCCAGTAGTATAACAAGCCTCAATGGCTACACCTTC
TRBV29-1	NA	NA	TRBJ1-2	CSVEYPGAYGYTF	TGCAGCGTTGAATACCCCGGGGCCTATGGCTACACCTTC
TRBV20-1	TRBD1	many	TRBJ2-5	CSVTKGRGRLETQYF	TGCAGTGTCACCAAGGGCAGGGGGCGGCTGGAGACCCAGTACTTC
TRBV2	NA	NA	TRBJ2-2	CASSLPGTVAGELFF	TGTGCCAGCAGTTTACCCGGGACTGTGGCCGGGGAGCTGTTTTTT
TRBV20-1	TRBD1	NA	TRBJ1-1	CSASRDRRYNEAFF	TGCAGTGCTAGCCGGGACAGGCGATACAATGAAGCTTTCTTT
TRBV12-3/TRBV12-4	TRBD1	NA	TRBJ1-2	CASTGQGTNYGYTF	TGTGCCAGCACGGGACAGGGAACTAACTATGGCTACACCTTC
TRBV7-3	TRBD1	many	TRBJ2-5	CASSKTGGRETQYF	TGTGCCAGCAGCAAGACAGGGGGCAGGGAGACCCAGTACTTC
TRBV2	TRBD1	NA	TRBJ2-6	CASRGQGAHGANVLTF	TGTGCCAGCCGTGGACAGGGGGCGCATGGGGCCAACGTCCTGACTTTC
TRBV10-3	NA	NA	TRBJ1-6	CAISESGTADNSPLHF	TGTGCCATCAGTGAGAGCGGGACGGCTGATAATTCACCCCTCCACTTT
TRBV3-1	TRBD1	many	TRBJ1-2	CASSQGQGHYGYTF	TGTGCCAGCAGCCAAGGACAGGGCCACTATGGCTACACCTTC
TRBV6-5	NA	few	TRBJ1-4	CASTDGTDPNEKLFF	TGTGCCAGCACCGACGGGACCGACCCTAATGAAAAACTGTTTTTT
TRBV11-2	NA	NA	TRBJ2-7	CASSFGSGYEQYF	TGTGCCAGCAGCTTTGGCTCGGGGTACGAGCAGTACTTC
TRBV29-1	NA	NA	TRBJ2-2	CSSPETNTGELFF	TGCAGCTCCCCGGAGACGAACACCGGGGAGCTGTTTTTT
TRBV5-1	NA	NA	TRBJ1-3	CASSSVSGNTIYF	TGCGCCAGCAGCTCCGTCTCTGGAAACACCATATATTTT
TRBV29-1	NA	NA	TRBJ2-5	CSVGDGATQYF	TGCAGCGTTGGGGACGGTGCGACCCAGTACTTC
TRBV24-1	NA	many	TRBJ1-5	CATSEGWRIQPQHF	TGTGCCACCAGTGAGGGATGGCGTATCCAGCCCCAGCATTTT
TRBV7-9	TRBD1	NA	TRBJ1-4	CASSLYRGEKLFF	TGTGCCAGCAGCTTGTACAGGGGTGAAAAACTGTTTTTT
TRBV9	NA	once	TRBJ1-3	CASGGRAETGNTIYF	TGTGCCAGCGGGGGGAGAGCCGAGACAGGAAACACCATATATTTT
TRBV10-3	NA	many	TRBJ2-3	CAISPDPDTQYF	TGTGCCATCAGCCCGGACCCAGATACGCAGTATTTT
TRBV2	NA	NA	TRBJ1-5	CASSARPKAYQPQHF	TGTGCCAGCAGTGCTAGGCCCAAAGCTTATCAGCCCCAGCATTTT
TRBV20-1	NA	NA	TRBJ1-1	CSARLRGIRGYTEAFF	TGCAGTGCCCGCCTAAGGGGTATAAGGGGCTACACTGAAGCTTTCTTT
TRBV24-1	NA	NA	TRBJ2-2	CATSDARSEAGELFF	TGTGCCACCAGTGACGCCCGAAGCGAGGCAGGGGAGCTGTTTTTT
TRBV4-3	TRBD2	many	TRBJ2-5	CASSQEGTNQETQYF	TGTGCCAGCAGCCAGGAGGGGACTAATCAAGAGACCCAGTACTTC
TRBV29-1	TRBD1	NA	TRBJ1-2	CSLSSTGNNGYTF	TGCAGCCTGTCCTCGACAGGGAATAATGGCTACACCTTC
TRBV29-1	TRBD2	NA	TRBJ2-1	CSVEDRQAGRGHEQFF	TGCAGCGTTGAAGATCGGCAAGCGGGACGCGGACATGAGCAGTTCTTC
TRBV2	NA	NA	TRBJ2-5	CASSDLAPEGTPGQETQYF	TGTGCCAGCAGTGATTTGGCCCCTGAGGGGACCCCGGGGCAAGAGACCCAGTACTTC
TRBV2	NA	NA	TRBJ2-3	CASSGTHTDTQYF	TGTGCCAGCAGTGGGACCCACACAGATACGCAGTATTTT
TRBV2	NA	once	TRBJ2-5	CASSKGNQPQYF	TGTGCCAGCAGTAAGGGGAATCAGCCCCAGTACTTC
TRBV20-1	TRBD2	NA	TRBJ2-2	CSATTSGGTGELSF	TGCAGTGCTACGACTAGCGGAGGCACCGGGGAGCTGTCTTTT
TRBV7-6	TRBD1	many	TRBJ1-5	CASSPDRDSNQPQHF	TGTGCCAGCAGTCCGGACAGGGACTCCAATCAGCCCCAGCATTTT
TRBV3-1	NA	many	TRBJ2-5	CASSQDRPPQETQYF	TGTGCCAGCAGCCAAGATCGGCCTCCCCAAGAGACCCAGTACTTC
TRBV20-1	NA	NA	TRBJ1-2	CSVGRDYGYTF	TGCAGTGTGGGGAGGGACTATGGCTACACCTTC
TRBV7-2	NA	many	TRBJ2-7	CASSHVYEQYF	TGTGCCAGCAGCCACGTATACGAGCAGTACTTC
TRBV5-1	TRBD1	NA	TRBJ1-2	CASSLGRGLDYGYTF	TGCGCCAGCAGCTTGGGAAGGGGGCTGGACTATGGCTACACCTTC
TRBV7-3	TRBD2	NA	TRBJ2-7	CASSTTSGAYEQYF	TGTGCCAGCAGCACTACTAGCGGAGCCTACGAGCAGTACTTC
TRBV5-1	NA	many	TRBJ2-7	CASSLVTESYEQYF	TGCGCCAGCAGCTTGGTCACAGAGTCCTACGAGCAGTACTTC
TRBV20-1	TRBD2	few	TRBJ2-3	CSVFPSGRNTDTQYF	TGCAGTGTCTTCCCTAGCGGGAGAAACACAGATACGCAGTATTTT
TRBV2	NA	NA	TRBJ2-4	CASSDRKNIQYF	TGTGCCAGCAGCGACAGAAAAAACATTCAGTACTTC
TRBV2	NA	many	TRBJ1-5	CASTRRDQQPQHF	TGTGCCAGCACTAGGAGAGACCAGCAGCCCCAGCATTTT
TRBV20-1	TRBD1	many	TRBJ2-5	CSASPVGDRVETQYF	TGCAGTGCTAGCCCAGTGGGGGACAGGGTGGAGACCCAGTACTTC
TRBV4-2	NA	few	TRBJ2-7	CASSPQGEVSSYEQYF	TGTGCCAGCAGCCCCCAAGGGGAGGTATCCTCCTACGAGCAGTACTTC
TRBV29-1	NA	NA	TRBJ2-5	CSSEEEYQEIQYF	TGCAGCAGTGAGGAGGAGTACCAAGAGATCCAGTACTTC
TRBV18	NA	many	TRBJ1-1	CASSPELNTEAFF	TGTGCCAGCTCCCCCGAGTTGAACACTGAAGCTTTCTTT